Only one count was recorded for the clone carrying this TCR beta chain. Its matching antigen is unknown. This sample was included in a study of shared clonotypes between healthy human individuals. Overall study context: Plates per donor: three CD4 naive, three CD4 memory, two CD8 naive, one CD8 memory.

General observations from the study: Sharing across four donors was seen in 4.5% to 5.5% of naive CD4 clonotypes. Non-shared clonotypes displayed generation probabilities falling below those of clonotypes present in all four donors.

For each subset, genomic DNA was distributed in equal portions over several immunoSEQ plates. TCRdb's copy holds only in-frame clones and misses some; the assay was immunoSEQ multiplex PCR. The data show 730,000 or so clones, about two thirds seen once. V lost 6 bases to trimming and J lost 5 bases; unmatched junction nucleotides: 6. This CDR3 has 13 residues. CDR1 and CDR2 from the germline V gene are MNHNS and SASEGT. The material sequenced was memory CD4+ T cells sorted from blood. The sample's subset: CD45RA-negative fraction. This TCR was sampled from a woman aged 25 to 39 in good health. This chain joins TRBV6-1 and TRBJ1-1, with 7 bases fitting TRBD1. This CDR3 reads CASRDRQGTEAFF. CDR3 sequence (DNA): TGTGCCAGCAGGGACCGACAGGGAACTGAAGCTTTCTTT.